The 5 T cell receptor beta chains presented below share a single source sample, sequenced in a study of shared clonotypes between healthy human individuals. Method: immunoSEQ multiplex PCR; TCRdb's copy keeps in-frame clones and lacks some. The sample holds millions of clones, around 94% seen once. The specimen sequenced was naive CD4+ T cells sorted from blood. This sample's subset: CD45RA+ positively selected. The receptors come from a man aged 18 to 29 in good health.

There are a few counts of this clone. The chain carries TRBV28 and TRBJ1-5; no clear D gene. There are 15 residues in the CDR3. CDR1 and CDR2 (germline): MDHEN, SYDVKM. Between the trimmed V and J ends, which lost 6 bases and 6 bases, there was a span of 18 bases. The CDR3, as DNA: TGTGCCAGCAGGAGCAGGCTTCGGGAAGGTCAGCCCCAGCATTTT. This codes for CASRSRLREGQPQHF.

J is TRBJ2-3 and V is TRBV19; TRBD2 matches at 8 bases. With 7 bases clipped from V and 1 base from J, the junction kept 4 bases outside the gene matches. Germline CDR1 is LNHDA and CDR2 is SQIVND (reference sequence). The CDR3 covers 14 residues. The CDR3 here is CASKSAGGTDTQYF. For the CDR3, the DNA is TGTGCCAGTAAATCAGCGGGAGGCACAGATACGCAGTATTTT.

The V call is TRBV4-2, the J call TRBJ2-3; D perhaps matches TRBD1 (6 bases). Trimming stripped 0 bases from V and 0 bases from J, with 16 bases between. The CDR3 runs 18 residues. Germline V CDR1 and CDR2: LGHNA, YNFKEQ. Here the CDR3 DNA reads TGTGCCAGCAGCCAAGATGTCTCCAGGGGAACTAGCACAGATACGCAGTATTTT. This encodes CASSQDVSRGTSTDTQYF.

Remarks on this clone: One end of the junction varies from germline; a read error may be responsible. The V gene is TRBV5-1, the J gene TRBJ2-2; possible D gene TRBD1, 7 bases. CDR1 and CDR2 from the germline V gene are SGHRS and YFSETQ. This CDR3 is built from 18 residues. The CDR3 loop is CASSLEPPGGGNIGELFF. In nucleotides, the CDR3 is TGCGCCAGCAGCTTGGAGCCCCCAGGAGGGGGCAACATCGGGGAGCTGTTTTTT.

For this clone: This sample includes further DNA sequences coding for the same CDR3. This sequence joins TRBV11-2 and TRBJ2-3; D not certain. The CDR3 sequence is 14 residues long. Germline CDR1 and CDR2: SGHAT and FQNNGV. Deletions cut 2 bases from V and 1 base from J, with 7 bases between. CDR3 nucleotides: TGTGCCAGCAGCTTACGCCGGGGCACAGATACGCAGTATTTT. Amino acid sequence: CASSLRRGTDTQYF.